The 13 T cell receptor beta chains listed next were all sequenced from one sample in a study of a mutant IDH1 vaccine in newly diagnosed glioma. Regarding time point: week 47, end of study. All doses held 300 ug of mutant IDH1 20-mer peptide, with topical imiquimod. Assay: immunoSEQ multiplex PCR; the TCRdb copy retains only in-frame clones and omits some. The table includes roughly 56,000 clones, more than 75% detected once. Their recognized antigens are unknown. The source was PBMCs, collected from a glioma patient whose treatment included an IDH1 peptide vaccine. These TCRs come from a woman between 35 and 50 years old with glioma. Some clones in this sample may be carry-over from other donors' samples.

V is TRBV2 and J is TRBJ1-4; D gene ambiguous. Germline lookup yields CDR1 SNHLY and CDR2 FYNNEI. The length of the CDR3 is 16 residues. Trimming stripped 5 bases from V and 2 bases from J, with 15 bases between. The CDR3 here is CASSPGKVGTNEKLFF. CDR3 in DNA: TGTGCCAGCAGTCCCGGCAAGGTCGGGACTAATGAAAAACTGTTTTTT.

The chain employs TRBV4-1 and TRBJ1-1, with D unclear. The CDR3 is 14 amino acids. The V end lost 1 base, the J end lost 2 bases, and 8 bases lay between the germline ends. CDR1 is MGHRA, CDR2 YSYEKL, per germline. The CDR3 DNA sequence: TGCGCCAGCAGCCAAGCGGGGAGCAACACTGAAGCTTTCTTT. Translating gives CASSQAGSNTEAFF.

J is TRBJ2-1 and V is TRBV5-1; 9 bases agree with TRBD1. The V and J ends lost 7 bases and 7 bases, in that order; junction bases with no gene match: 9. The V gene's germline CDR1 is SGHRS and CDR2 YFSETQ. The CDR3 has 14 residues. In nucleotides, the CDR3 is TGCGCCAGCTCCCTCGGACAGGGGCCGAATGAGCAGTTCTTC. Translation gives CASSLGQGPNEQFF.

The chain employs TRBV4-2 and TRBJ1-1; no firm D call. With 5 bases removed from V and 8 bases from J, the gap between germline ends came to 15 bases. This CDR3 spans 13 amino acids. CDR1 is LGHNA and CDR2 is YNFKEQ in the germline V gene. The CDR3 loop reads CASSLFAAVEAFF. The CDR3 nucleotides are TGTGCCAGCAGCTTATTCGCGGCAGTCGAAGCTTTCTTT.

The chain carries TRBV7-9 and TRBJ1-2; no clear D. Germline loops: CDR1 SEHNR, CDR2 FQNEAQ (reference sequence). V lost 5 bases to trimming and J lost 2 bases, with 6 bases between them. The CDR3 has 12 amino acids. Here the CDR3 reads CASSPLNYGYTF. The CDR3 bases are TGTGCCAGCAGCCCCCTCAACTATGGCTACACCTTC.

The rearrangement uses TRBV19 and TRBJ1-1; 7 bases line up with TRBD1. CDR1 is LNHDA, CDR2 SQIVND, per germline (reference sequence). This CDR3 contains 14 residues. Trimming took 5 bases from V and 4 from J; bases not matched to a gene: 7. Here the CDR3 reads CASSGGQPGTEAFF. DNA of the CDR3: TGTGCCAGTAGTGGGGGACAGCCCGGCACTGAAGCTTTCTTT.

The J gene is TRBJ2-7, the V gene TRBV7-2, with D perhaps matching TRBD1 (5 bases). Deletions cut 1 base from V and 1 base from J, with 8 bases between. The CDR3 contains 14 residues. The germline gives CDR1 SGHTA, CDR2 FQGNSA. CDR3 coding DNA: TGTGCCAGCAGCTTAGAAGGACATTCCTACGAGCAGTACTTC. It specifies CASSLEGHSYEQYF.

The V and J genes are TRBV5-6 and TRBJ2-3; 7 nucleotides align to TRBD2. The length of the CDR3 is 15 residues. Trimming took 4 bases from V and 5 from J; bases not matched to a gene: 10. Germline V gene lookup returns CDR1 SGHDT and CDR2 YYEEEE. The CDR3 coding sequence is TGTGCCAGCAGCCCTGGGTGGGGGGGTCTAGATACGCAGTATTTT. This sequence encodes CASSPGWGGLDTQYF.

This clone showed up just a few times. This rearrangement joins TRBV6-5 to TRBJ2-4; the D gene is possibly TRBD1 (6 bases). Looked up from germline, CDR1 is MNHEY and CDR2 is SVGAGI. The ends were cut back, 4 bases at V and 1 base at J, with 8 bases in the middle. CDR3 length: 14 residues. In DNA, the CDR3 is TGTGCCAGCAGTTCAGGACAGGCCAAAAACATTCAGTACTTC. Residues: CASSSGQAKNIQYF.

V gene TRBV2 combines with J gene TRBJ1-2; D unclear. Germline-derived CDR1 and CDR2 are SNHLY and FYNNEI. The CDR3 length is 10 residues. The ends were cut back, 8 bases at V and 3 bases at J, with 4 bases in the middle. CDR3 region: CASLDYGYTF. Here the CDR3 DNA reads TGTGCCAGCTTAGACTATGGCTACACCTTC.

This rearrangement joins TRBV18 to TRBJ1-5; D perhaps matches TRBD1 (5 bases). The V and J ends lost 8 bases and 5 bases respectively, with 22 bases between them. The CDR3 has 16 residues. CDR1 and CDR2 from the germline V gene are KGHSH and LQKENI. For the CDR3, the DNA is TGTGCCAGCCACCAAGGAAGGGGCGAGTCGGATCAGCCCCAGCATTTT. Translation gives CASHQGRGESDQPQHF.

The chain uses TRBV5-5 and TRBJ1-1; TRBD1 matches 8 bases. With V trimmed by 1 base and J by 5 bases, 1 base remained unmatched. CDR1 and CDR2 (germline): SGHKS, YYEKEE (reference sequence). CDR3 length equals 13 residues. CDR3 coding DNA: TGTGCCAGCAGCTTGACAGGGGGGACTGAAGCTTTCTTT. Translated, it gives CASSLTGGTEAFF.

The chain employs TRBV4-3 and TRBJ1-2; D unclear. V was shortened by 1 base and J by 7 bases, with 10 bases between the two germline ends. The CDR3 covers 13 residues. Germline lookup yields CDR1 LGHNA and CDR2 YSLEER. CDR3 amino acids: CASSQVQDFGYTF. CDR3 nucleotide sequence: TGCGCCAGCAGCCAAGTTCAGGACTTTGGCTACACCTTC.